The clone carrying this TCR beta chain came up a few times. Its specificity is not known. This specimen belongs to a study of Ad26.COV2.S vaccination and SARS-CoV-2 variants. Turning to the study itself: Dosing was one shot or two shots 56 days apart.

The assay was immunoSEQ multiplex PCR, and TCRdb's table has in-frame clones only and misses some. The data contain 440,000 or so clones, about 92% of them singletons. The treatment was: about 20 received Ad26.COV2.S at low or high dose, single or two shots; about 5 received placebo; per-sample allocation not given. Sampling occurred on day 63 after the first vaccine or placebo injection. Study results and caveats: Similar non-spike TCR breadth was seen in vaccine and placebo recipients. Once vaccination had occurred, spike-specific CD8+ and CD4+ T cell responses reportedly showed substantial breadth.

This material consisted of peripheral blood, taken in a trial of Ad26.COV2.S vaccine versus placebo. The sequence was obtained from a person between 18 and 65 years old who received the Ad26.COV2.S COVID-19 vaccine or a placebo.

The CDR3 sequence: CASSWKDEKLFF. In DNA, the CDR3 is TGTGCCAGCAGCTGGAAAGATGAAAAACTGTTTTTT. The chain carries TRBV7-9 and TRBJ1-4; no clear D. The CDR3 length is 12 residues. V lost 4 bases to trimming and J lost 6 bases, with 6 bases between them. Germline lookup yields CDR1 SEHNR and CDR2 FQNEAQ (reference sequence).